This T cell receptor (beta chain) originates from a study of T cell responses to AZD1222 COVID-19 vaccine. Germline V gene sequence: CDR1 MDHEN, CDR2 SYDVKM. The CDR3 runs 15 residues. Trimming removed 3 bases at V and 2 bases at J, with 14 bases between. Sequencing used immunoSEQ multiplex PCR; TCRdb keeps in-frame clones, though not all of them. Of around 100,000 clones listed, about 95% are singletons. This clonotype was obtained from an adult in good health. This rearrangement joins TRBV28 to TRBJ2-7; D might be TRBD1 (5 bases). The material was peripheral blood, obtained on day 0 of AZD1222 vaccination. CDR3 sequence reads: CASSFQGRQTYEQYF. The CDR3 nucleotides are TGTGCCAGCAGTTTCCAGGGTCGGCAGACCTACGAGCAGTACTTC.